This TCR beta chain was captured in a study of cytomegalovirus exposure and HLA in healthy donors. Study observations and caveats: According to a later analysis, most TCR beta chains associated with CMV appeared HLA-restricted. A later analysis associated 15,000 to 20,000 TCR beta sequences with HLA alleles at a 0.05 false discovery rate.

Regarding this clone: Its antigen is undetermined.

Despite likely unrecorded immune exposures, the donors were nominally healthy at the time of sampling. The PCR employed 60 Vbeta primers together with 13 Jbeta primers. Only in-frame clones appear in the TCRdb table, and some are missing; sequencing was by immunoSEQ multiplex PCR. The table records approximately 100,000 clones, around three quarters of them present only once. V lost 0 bases and J 0 bases, leaving 11 bases between the germline ends. The V gene's germline CDR1 is GTSNPN and CDR2 SVGIG (reference sequence). The CDR3 sequence is 15 residues long. The V gene is TRBV30, the J gene TRBJ1-1; a possible D gene is TRBD1 (5 bases). Sample: PBMCs. The receptor comes from a woman aged 45-65 years in good health and CMV-seropositive. CDR3 in amino acids: CAWSVWGGVNTEAFF. The CDR3 DNA sequence: TGTGCCTGGAGTGTATGGGGGGGGGTGAACACTGAAGCTTTCTTT.